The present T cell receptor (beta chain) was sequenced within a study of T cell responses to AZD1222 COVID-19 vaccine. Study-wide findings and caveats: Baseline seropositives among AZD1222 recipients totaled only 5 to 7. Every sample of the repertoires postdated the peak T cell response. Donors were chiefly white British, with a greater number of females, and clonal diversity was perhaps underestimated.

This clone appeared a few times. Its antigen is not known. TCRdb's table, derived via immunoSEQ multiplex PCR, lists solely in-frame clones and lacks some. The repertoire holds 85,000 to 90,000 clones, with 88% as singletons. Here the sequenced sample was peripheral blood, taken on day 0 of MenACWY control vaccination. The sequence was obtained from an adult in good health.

Written as DNA, the CDR3 is TGCGCCAGCAGCCAAGATGGAGGTTTAGCTAACTATGGCTACACCTTC. This sequence encodes CASSQDGGLANYGYTF. The chain links TRBV4-1 to TRBJ1-2; D is unresolved. This CDR3 is built from 16 residues. Germline V CDR1 and CDR2: MGHRA, YSYEKL. Trimming stripped 0 bases from V and 0 bases from J, with 11 bases between.